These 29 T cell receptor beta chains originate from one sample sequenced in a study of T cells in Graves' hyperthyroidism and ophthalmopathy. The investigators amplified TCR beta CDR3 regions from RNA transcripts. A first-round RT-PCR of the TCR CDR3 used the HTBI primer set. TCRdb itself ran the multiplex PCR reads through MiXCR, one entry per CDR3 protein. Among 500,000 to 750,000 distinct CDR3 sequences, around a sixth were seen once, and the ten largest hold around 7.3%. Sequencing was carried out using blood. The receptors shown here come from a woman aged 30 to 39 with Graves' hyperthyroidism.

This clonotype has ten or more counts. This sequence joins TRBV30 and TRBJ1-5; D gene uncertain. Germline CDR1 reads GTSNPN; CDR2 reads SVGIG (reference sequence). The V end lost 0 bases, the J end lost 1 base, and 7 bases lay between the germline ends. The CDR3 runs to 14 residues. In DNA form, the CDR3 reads TGTGCCTGGAGTGTACGGTTCAGCAATCAGCCCCAGCATTTT. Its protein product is CAWSVRFSNQPQHF.

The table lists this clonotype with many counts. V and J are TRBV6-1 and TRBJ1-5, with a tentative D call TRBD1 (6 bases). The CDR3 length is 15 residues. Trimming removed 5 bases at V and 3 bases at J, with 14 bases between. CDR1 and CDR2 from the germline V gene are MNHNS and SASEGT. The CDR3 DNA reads TGTGCCAGCAGTTCAGGGGTTGTACACAATCAGCCCCAGCATTTT. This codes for CASSSGVVHNQPQHF.

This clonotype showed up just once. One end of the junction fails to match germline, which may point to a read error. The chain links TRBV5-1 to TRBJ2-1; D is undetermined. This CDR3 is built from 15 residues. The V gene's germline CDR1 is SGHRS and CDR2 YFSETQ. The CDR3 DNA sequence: TGTGCCAGCAGCTTAAAGTGGAGCTCCTACAATGAGCAGTTCTTC. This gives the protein CASSLKWSSYNEQFF. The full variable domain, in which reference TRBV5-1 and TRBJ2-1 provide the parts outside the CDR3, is KAGVTQTPRYLIKTRGQQVTLSCSPISGHRSVSWYQQTPGQGLQFLFEYFSETQRNKGNFPGRFSGRQFSNSRSEMNVSTLELGDSALYLCASSLKWSSYNEQFFGPGTRLTVL.

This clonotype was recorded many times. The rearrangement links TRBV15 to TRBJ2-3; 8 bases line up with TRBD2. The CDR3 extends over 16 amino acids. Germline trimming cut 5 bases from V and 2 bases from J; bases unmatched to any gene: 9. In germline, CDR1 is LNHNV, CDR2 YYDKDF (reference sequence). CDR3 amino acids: CATSSSRGGITDTQYF. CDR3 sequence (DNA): TGTGCCACCAGCTCCTCACGGGGGGGGATCACAGATACGCAGTATTTT.

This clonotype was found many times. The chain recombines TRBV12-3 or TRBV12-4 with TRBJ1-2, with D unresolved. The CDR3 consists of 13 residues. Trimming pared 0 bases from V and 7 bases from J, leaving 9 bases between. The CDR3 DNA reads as TGTGCCAGCAGTTTAGCGGGGATCGCTGGCTACACCTTC. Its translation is CASSLAGIAGYTF.

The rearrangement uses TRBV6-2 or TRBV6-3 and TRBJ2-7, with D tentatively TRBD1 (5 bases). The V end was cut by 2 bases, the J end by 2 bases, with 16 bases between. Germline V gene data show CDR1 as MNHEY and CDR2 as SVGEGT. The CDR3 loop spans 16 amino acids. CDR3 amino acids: CASSYGGGQIPYEQYF. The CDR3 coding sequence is TGTGCCAGCAGTTACGGCGGCGGACAAATCCCCTACGAGCAGTACTTC.

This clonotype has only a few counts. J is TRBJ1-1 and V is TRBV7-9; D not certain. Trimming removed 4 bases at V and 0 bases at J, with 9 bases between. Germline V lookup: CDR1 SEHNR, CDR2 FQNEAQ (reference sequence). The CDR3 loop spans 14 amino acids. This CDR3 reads CASSSTSLNTEAFF. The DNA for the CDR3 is TGTGCCAGCAGCTCTACCTCACTGAACACTGAAGCTTTCTTT. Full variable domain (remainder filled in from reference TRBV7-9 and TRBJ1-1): DTGVSQNPRHKITKRGQNVTFRCDPISEHNRLYWYRQTLGQGPEFLTYFQNEAQLEKSRLLSDRFSAERPKGSFSTLEIQRTEQGDSAMYLCASSSTSLNTEAFFGQGTRLTVV.

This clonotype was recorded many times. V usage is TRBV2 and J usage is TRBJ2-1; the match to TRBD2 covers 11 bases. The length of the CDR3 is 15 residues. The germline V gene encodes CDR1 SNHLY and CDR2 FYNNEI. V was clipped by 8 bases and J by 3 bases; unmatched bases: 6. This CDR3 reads CASHAGTSGYNEQFF. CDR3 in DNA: TGTGCCAGCCACGCCGGGACTAGCGGCTACAATGAGCAGTTCTTC. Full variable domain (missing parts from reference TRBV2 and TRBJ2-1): EPEVTQTPSHQVTQMGQEVILRCVPISNHLYFYWYRQILGQKVEFLVSFYNNEISEKSEIFDDQFSVERPDGSNFTLKIRSTKLEDSAMYFCASHAGTSGYNEQFFGPGTRLTVL.

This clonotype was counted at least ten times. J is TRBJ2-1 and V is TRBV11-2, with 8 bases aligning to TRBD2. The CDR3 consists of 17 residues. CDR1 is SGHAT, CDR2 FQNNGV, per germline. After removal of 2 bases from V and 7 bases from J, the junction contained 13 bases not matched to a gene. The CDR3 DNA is TGTGCCAGCAGCTTAAGGTCCGCGGGAGGCCCTTTGAATGAGCAGTTCTTC. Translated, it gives CASSLRSAGGPLNEQFF.

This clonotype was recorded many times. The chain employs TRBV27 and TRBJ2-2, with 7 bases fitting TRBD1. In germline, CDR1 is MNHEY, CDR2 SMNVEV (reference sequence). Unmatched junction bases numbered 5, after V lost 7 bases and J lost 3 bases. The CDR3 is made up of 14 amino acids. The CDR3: CASNRQGDTGELFF. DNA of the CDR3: TGTGCCAGCAATCGACAGGGTGACACCGGGGAGCTGTTTTTT.

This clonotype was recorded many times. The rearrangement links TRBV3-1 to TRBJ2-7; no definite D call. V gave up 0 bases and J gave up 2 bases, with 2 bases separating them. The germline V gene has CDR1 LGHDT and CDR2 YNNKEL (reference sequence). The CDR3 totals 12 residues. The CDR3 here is CASSQDPYEQYF. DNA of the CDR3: TGTGCCAGCAGCCAAGATCCCTACGAGCAGTACTTC.

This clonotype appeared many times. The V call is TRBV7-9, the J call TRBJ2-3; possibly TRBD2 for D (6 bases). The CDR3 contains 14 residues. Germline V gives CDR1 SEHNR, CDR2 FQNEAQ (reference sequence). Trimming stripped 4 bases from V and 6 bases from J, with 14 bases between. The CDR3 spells CASSSRPAGDTQYF. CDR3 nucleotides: TGTGCCAGCAGCTCCAGACCAGCGGGTGATACGCAGTATTTT.

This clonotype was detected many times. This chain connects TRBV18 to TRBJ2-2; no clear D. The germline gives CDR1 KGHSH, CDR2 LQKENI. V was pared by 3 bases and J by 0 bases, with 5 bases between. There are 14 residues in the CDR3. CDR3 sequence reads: CASSPFTNTGELFF. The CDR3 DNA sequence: TGTGCCAGCTCACCCTTTACGAACACCGGGGAGCTGTTTTTT. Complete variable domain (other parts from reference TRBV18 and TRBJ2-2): NAGVMQNPRHLVRRRGQEARLRCSPMKGHSHVYWYRQLPEEGLKFMVYLQKENIIDESGMPKERFSAEFPKEGPSILRIQQVVRGDSAAYFCASSPFTNTGELFFGEGSRLTVL.

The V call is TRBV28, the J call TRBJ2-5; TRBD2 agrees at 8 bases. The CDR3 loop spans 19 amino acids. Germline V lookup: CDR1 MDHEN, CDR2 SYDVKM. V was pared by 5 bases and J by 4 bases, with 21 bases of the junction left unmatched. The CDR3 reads CASSTNFPGRGVWVETQYF. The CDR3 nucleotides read TGTGCCAGCAGTACAAACTTCCCCGGGCGGGGGGTATGGGTAGAGACCCAGTACTTC.

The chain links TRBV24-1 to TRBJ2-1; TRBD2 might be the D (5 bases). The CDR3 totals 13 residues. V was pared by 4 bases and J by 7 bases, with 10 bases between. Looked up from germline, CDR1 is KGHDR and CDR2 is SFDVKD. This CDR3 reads CATSDGGGNEQFF. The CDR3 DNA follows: TGTGCCACCAGTGACGGCGGCGGGAATGAGCAGTTCTTC.

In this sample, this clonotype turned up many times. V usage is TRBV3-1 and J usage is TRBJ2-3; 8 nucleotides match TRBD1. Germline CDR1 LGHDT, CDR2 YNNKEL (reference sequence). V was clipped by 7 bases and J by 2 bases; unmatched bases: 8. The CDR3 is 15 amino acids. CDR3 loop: CASNSRGHLTDTQYF. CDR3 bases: TGTGCCAGCAACTCCAGGGGGCACCTCACAGATACGCAGTATTTT.

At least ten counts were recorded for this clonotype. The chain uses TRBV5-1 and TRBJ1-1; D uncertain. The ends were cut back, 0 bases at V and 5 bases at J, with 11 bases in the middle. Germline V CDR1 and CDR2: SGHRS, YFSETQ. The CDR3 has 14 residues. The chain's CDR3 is CASSLDGRSTEAFF. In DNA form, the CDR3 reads TGCGCCAGCAGCTTGGATGGACGTAGTACTGAAGCTTTCTTT.

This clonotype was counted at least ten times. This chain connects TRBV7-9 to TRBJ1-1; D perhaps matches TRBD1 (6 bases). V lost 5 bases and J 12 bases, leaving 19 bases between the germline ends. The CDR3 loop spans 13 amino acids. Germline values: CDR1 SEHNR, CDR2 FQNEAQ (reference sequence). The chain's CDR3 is CASSPTGGASSFF. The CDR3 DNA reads TGTGCCAGCAGCCCCACGGGGGGCGCGTCATCTTTCTTT.

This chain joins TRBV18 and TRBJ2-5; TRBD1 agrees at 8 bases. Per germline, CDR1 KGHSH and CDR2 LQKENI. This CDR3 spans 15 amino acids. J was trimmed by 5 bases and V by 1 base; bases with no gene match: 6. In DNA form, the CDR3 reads TGTGCCAGCTCACCACAGGACAGGGTTGTGGAGACCCAGTACTTC. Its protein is CASSPQDRVVETQYF. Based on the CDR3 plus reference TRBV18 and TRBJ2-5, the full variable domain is NAGVMQNPRHLVRRRGQEARLRCSPMKGHSHVYWYRQLPEEGLKFMVYLQKENIIDESGMPKERFSAEFPKEGPSILRIQQVVRGDSAAYFCASSPQDRVVETQYFGPGTRLLVL.

DNA of the CDR3: TGTGCCAGCAGTTCAGGACTGCCTATTAGAGGCACAGATACGCAGTATTTT. It translates to CASSSGLPIRGTDTQYF. The chain recombines TRBV6-5 with TRBJ2-3, with a tentative D call TRBD2 (5 bases). Looked up from germline, CDR1 is MNHEY and CDR2 is SVGAGI. V was pared by 4 bases and J by 1 base, with 18 bases between. This CDR3 is built from 17 residues.

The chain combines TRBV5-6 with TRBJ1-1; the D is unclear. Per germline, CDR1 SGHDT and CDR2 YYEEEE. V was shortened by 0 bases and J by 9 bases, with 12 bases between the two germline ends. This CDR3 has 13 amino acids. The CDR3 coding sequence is TGTGCCAGCAGCTTGGGTATCCGAGCCCAAGCTTTCTTT. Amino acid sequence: CASSLGIRAQAFF.

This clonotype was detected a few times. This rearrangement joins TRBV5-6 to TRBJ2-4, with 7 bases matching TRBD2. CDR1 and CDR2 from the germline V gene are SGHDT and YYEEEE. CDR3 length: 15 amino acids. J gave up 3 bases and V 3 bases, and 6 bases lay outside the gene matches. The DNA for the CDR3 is TGTGCCAGCAGCTCTAGACTAGCCGGCAAAAACATTCAGTACTTC. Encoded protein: CASSSRLAGKNIQYF.

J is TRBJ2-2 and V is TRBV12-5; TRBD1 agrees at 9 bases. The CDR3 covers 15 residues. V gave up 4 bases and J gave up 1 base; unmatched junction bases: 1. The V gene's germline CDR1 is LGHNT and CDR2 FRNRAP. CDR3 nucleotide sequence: TGTGCTAGTGGTTCGGGACAGGGGAACACCGGGGAGCTGTTTTTT. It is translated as CASGSGQGNTGELFF.

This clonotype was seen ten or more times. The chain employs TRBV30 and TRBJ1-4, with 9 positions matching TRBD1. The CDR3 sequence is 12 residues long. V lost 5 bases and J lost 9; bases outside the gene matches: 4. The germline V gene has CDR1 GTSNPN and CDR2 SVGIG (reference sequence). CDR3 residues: CAWEYRGQKLFF. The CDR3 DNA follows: TGTGCCTGGGAATACAGGGGGCAAAAACTGTTTTTT.

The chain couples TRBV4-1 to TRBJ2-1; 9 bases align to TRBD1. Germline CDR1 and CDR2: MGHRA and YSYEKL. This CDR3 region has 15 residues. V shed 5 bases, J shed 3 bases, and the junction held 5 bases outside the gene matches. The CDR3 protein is CASSATGGDYNEQFF. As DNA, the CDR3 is TGCGCCAGCAGCGCGACAGGGGGAGACTACAATGAGCAGTTCTTC.

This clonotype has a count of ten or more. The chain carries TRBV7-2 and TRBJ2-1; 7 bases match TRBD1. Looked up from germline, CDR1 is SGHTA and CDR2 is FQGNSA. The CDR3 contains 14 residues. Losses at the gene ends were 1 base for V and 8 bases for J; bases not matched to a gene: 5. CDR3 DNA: TGTGCCAGCAGCTTAGGCGTCCAGGGGGATGAGCAGTTCTTC. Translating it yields CASSLGVQGDEQFF.

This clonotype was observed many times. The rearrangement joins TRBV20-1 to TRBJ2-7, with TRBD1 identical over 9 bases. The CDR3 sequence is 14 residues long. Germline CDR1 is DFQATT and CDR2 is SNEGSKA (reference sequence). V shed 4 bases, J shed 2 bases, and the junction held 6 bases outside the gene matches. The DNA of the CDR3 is TGCAGTGCTAAACCGGGACAGGGTCCCTACGAGCAGTACTTC. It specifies CSAKPGQGPYEQYF.

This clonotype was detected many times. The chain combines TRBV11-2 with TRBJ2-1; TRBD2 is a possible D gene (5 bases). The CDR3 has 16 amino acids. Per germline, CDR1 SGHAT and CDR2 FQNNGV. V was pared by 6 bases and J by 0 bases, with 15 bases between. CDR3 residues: CASRQLRRPSYNEQFF. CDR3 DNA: TGTGCCAGCAGGCAATTACGGAGGCCCTCCTACAATGAGCAGTTCTTC. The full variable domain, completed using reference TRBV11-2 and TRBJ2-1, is EAGVAQSPRYKIIEKRQSVAFWCNPISGHATLYWYQQILGQGPKLLIQFQNNGVVDDSQLPKDRFSAERLKGVDSTLKIQPAKLEDSAVYLCASRQLRRPSYNEQFFGPGTRLTVL.

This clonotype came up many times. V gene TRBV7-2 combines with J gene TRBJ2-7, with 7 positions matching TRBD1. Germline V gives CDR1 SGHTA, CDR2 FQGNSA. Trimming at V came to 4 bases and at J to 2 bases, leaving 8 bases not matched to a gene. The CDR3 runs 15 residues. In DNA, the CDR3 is TGTGCCAGCAGCTCCCCCGGGACAGCAACCTACGAGCAGTACTTC. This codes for CASSSPGTATYEQYF.